This T cell receptor beta chain was recovered during a study of shared clonotypes between healthy human individuals. Clones were read by immunoSEQ multiplex PCR, and TCRdb kept only the in-frame ones, dropping some. This table has about 960,000 clones, less than 85% appearing once. Findings of the study overall: Naive subsets generally exceeded memory subsets in estimated richness.

The CDR3 runs to 15 residues. The germline V gene encodes CDR1 SGHTS and CDR2 YDEGEE. The V and J ends lost 2 bases and 0 bases, in that order; junction bases with no gene match: 1. The donors were adults (healthy and HIV-negative) with no recent acute infections or vaccinations. This clone was found a few times. Its specificity is not known. The sample holds other DNA sequences that translate to the same CDR3. The TCR comes from a man younger than 35 in good health. Specimen: memory CD4+ T cells sorted from blood. Described subset: CD45RA-negative fraction. V usage is TRBV5-8 and J usage is TRBJ2-3; 9 bases match TRBD1. The CDR3 DNA is TGTGCCAGCAGCTTACAGGGGGCGAGCACAGATACGCAGTATTTT. Translated, it gives CASSLQGASTDTQYF.